This TCR beta chain was profiled in a study of T cell responses to AZD1222 COVID-19 vaccine. Study observations and caveats: Regions 160-218 and 743-854 dominated among vaccine-associated CD4 TCRs spanning spike. There were mostly white British donors and more females than males, and clonal diversity was possibly underestimated. Unmutated variant regions reportedly attract nearly half of all spike-specific TCRs.

Using immunoSEQ multiplex PCR, the repertoire was profiled, and TCRdb retains in-frame clones only, with some absent. The table lists about 150,000 clones, 91% of them singletons. Trimming shortened V by 5 bases and J by 2 bases, and 13 bases separated the two germline ends. This CDR3 has 15 amino acids. Germline V lookup: CDR1 SGHTA, CDR2 FQGNSA. Details on this clone: Its target is not known.

The chain joins TRBV7-2 to TRBJ2-1, with TRBD2 as a possible D gene (6 bases). The specimen comprised peripheral blood, sampled 28 days after the second AZD1222 dose. The clonotype originates from an adult who received the AZD1222 COVID-19 vaccine. The CDR3 here is CASSTGTETYNEQFF. In DNA, the CDR3 is TGTGCCAGCAGCACCGGGACTGAGACCTACAATGAGCAGTTCTTC.